The source of this T cell receptor beta chain is a study of blood T cell repertoires in COVID-19. The overall study: Both acute and convalescent COVID-19 samples were obtained from the United States, Italy and Spain.

Germline trimming cut 1 base from V and 2 bases from J; bases unmatched to any gene: 6. This CDR3 comprises 16 residues. Germline V gene lookup returns CDR1 SGHVS and CDR2 FNYEAQ. Generated by immunoSEQ multiplex PCR, the TCRdb table keeps only in-frame clones and is missing some. The table has 200,000 to 250,000 clones, about 88% seen once. The chain employs TRBV7-6 and TRBJ2-7; 9 bases fit TRBD2. The sample was PBMCs or T cells enriched from blood (not recorded which). The source is a woman between 50 and 59 years old who had recovered from COVID-19. CDR3 amino acids: CASSLGGTSSTYEQYF. CDR3 DNA: TGTGCCAGCAGCTTAGGGGGGACTAGCTCTACCTACGAGCAGTACTTC.